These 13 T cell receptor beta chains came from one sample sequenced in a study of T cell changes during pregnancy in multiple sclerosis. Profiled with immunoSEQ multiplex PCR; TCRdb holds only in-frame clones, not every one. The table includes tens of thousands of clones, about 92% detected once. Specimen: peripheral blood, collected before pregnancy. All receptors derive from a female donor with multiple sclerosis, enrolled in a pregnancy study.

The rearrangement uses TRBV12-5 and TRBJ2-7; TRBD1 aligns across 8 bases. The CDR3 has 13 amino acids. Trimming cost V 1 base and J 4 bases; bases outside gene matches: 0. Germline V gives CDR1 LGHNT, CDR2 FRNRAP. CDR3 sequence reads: CASGLGDRYEQYF. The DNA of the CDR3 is TGTGCTAGTGGTTTGGGGGACAGGTACGAGCAGTACTTC.

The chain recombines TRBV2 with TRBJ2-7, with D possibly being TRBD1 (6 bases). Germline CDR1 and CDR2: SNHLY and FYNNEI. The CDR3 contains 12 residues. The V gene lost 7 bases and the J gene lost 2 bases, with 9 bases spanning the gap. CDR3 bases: TGTGCCAGCAACAGGGAAACCTACGAGCAGTACTTC. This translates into CASNRETYEQYF.

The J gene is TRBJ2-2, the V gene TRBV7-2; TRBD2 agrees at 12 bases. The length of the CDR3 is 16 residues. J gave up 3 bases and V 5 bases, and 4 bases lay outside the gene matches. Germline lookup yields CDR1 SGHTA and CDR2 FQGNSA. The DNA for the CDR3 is TGTGCCAGCAGCACCGGGACTAGCGGGTACACCGGGGAGCTGTTTTTT. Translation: CASSTGTSGYTGELFF.

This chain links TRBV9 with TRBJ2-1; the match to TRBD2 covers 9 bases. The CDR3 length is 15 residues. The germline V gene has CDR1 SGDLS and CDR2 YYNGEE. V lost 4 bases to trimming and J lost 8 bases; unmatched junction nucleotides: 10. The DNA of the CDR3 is TGTGCCAGCAGCCCCGGGGAGCTAGCGGGGTATGAGCAGTTCTTC. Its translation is CASSPGELAGYEQFF.

This CDR3 is CASGGIKPFHTGANVLTF. As DNA, the CDR3 is TGTGCCAGCGGCGGGATTAAACCCTTCCATACAGGGGCCAACGTCCTGACTTTC. The chain combines TRBV27 with TRBJ2-6; TRBD2 might be the D (6 bases). Germline V CDR1 and CDR2: MNHEY, SMNVEV (reference sequence). V was clipped by 8 bases and J by 4 bases, with 24 bases between them. The length of the CDR3 is 18 residues.

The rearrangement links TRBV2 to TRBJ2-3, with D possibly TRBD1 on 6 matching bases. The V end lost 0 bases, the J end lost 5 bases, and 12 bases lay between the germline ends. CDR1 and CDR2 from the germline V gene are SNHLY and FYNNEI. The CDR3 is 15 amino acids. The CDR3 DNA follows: TGTGCCAGCAGTGAAGCGGGGGCTGGAGGAGATACGCAGTATTTT. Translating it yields CASSEAGAGGDTQYF.

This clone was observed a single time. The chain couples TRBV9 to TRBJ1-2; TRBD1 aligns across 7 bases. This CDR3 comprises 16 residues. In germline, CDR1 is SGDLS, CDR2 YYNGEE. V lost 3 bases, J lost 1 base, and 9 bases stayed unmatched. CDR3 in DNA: TGTGCCAGCAGCGGAACCGGGACAGTTGATAACTATGGCTACACCTTC. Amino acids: CASSGTGTVDNYGYTF.

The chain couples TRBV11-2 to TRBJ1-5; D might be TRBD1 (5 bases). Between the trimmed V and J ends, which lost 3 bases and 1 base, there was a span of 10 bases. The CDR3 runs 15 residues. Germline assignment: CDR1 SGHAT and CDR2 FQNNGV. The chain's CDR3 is CASSFGGESNQPQHF. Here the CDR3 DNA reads TGTGCCAGCAGCTTCGGGGGAGAGAGCAATCAGCCCCAGCATTTT. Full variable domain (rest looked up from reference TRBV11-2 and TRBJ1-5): EAGVAQSPRYKIIEKRQSVAFWCNPISGHATLYWYQQILGQGPKLLIQFQNNGVVDDSQLPKDRFSAERLKGVDSTLKIQPAKLEDSAVYLCASSFGGESNQPQHFGDGTRLSIL.

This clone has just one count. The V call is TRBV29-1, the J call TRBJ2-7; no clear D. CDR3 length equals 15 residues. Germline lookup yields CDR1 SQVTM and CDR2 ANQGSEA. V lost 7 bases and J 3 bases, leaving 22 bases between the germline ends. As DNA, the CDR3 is TGCAGCGCGACTCCCCCGCTAGGTGTGGGCTACGAGCAGTACTTC. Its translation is CSATPPLGVGYEQYF.

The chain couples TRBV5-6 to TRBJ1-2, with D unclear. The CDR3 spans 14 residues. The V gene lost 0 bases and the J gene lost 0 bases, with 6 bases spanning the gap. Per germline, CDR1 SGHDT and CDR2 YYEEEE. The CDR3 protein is CASSLVGSNYGYTF. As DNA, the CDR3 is TGTGCCAGCAGCTTGGTTGGCTCTAACTATGGCTACACCTTC.

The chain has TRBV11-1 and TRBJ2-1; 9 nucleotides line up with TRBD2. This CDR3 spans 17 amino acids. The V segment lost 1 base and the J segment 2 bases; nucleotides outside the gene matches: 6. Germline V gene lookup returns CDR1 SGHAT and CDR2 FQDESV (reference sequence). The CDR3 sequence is CASSLVSSGTPYNEQFF. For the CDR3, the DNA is TGTGCCAGCAGCTTAGTATCTAGCGGGACCCCCTACAATGAGCAGTTCTTC.

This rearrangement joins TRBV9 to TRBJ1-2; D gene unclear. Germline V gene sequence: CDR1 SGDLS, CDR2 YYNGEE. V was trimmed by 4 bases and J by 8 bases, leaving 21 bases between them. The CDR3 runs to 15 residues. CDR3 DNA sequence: TGTGCCAGCAGCTCCTGGACCTCCTTGGGGAGCGGCTACACCTTC. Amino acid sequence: CASSSWTSLGSGYTF.

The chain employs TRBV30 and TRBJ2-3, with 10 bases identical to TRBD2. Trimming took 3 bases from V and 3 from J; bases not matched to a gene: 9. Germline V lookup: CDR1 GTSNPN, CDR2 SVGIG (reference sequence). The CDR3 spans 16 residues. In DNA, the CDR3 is TGTGCCTGGAGCTCAGGAGCGGGGGGGCCAACAGATACGCAGTATTTT. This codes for CAWSSGAGGPTDTQYF. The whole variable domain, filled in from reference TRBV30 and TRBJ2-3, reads SQTIHQWPATLVQPVGSPLSLECTVEGTSNPNLYWYRQAAGRGLQLLFYSVGIGQISSEVPQNLSASRPQDRQFILSSKKLLLSDSGFYLCAWSSGAGGPTDTQYFGPGTRLTVL.